These 27 T cell receptor beta chains were sequenced from one sample in a study of response to subunit inactivated influenza vaccine. TCRdb ran MiXCR on the RT-PCR reads and lists one entry per CDR3 protein. The sample has 710,000 or so distinct CDR3 sequences, 15% to 18% seen once. This specimen consisted of PBMCs from blood, obtained approximately 12 days after vaccination. All receptors come from a man aged 50-59 years who received an inactivated influenza vaccine.

This clonotype was counted between two and nine times. Here the CDR3 DNA reads TGCGCCAGCAGCCAGGAACTCGAGGTGAACACTGAAGCTTTCTTT. It specifies CASSQELEVNTEAFF. This sequence joins TRBV4-3 and TRBJ1-1; the D is unclear. Germline CDR1 and CDR2: LGHNA and YSLEER. This CDR3 has 15 amino acids. Trimming took 3 bases from V and 0 from J, leaving 11 bases between them.

The CDR3 nucleotides are TGTGCCAGCAGTTGGGGTAGCGGGGAATTAAACATTCAGTACTTC. Its protein is CASSWGSGELNIQYF. The chain employs TRBV28 and TRBJ2-4; 8 bases align to TRBD2. V lost 4 bases to trimming and J lost 6 bases; unmatched junction nucleotides: 8. The CDR3 is 15 amino acids. Germline V gene data show CDR1 as MDHEN and CDR2 as SYDVKM.

Points on this clonotype: This is likely a read error, given that the CDR3 carries no conserved phenylalanine or tryptophan at its end. V usage is TRBV20-1 and J usage is TRBJ2-3; maybe TRBD2 (6 bases). Trimming removed 8 bases from V and 6 bases from J, with 9 bases in between. The CDR3 covers 10 residues. CDR1 is DFQATT, CDR2 SNEGSKA, per germline (reference sequence). The DNA for the CDR3 is TGCAGTTTAGCGGTGGATACGCAGTATATT. This sequence encodes CSLAVDTQYI.

The J gene is TRBJ2-2, the V gene TRBV28; 10 bases line up with TRBD2. CDR1 MDHEN and CDR2 SYDVKM come from the germline V gene. CDR3 size: 15 residues. V lost 10 bases and J lost 2; bases outside the gene matches: 7. The DNA for the CDR3 is TGTGCCATCGATATAGCGGGAGGAAACACCGGGGAGCTGTTTTTT. Its protein is CAIDIAGGNTGELFF.

This clonotype was recorded at least ten times. This chain joins TRBV6-2 or TRBV6-3 and TRBJ1-5; weak D call: TRBD1 (5 bases). The V end was cut by 2 bases, the J end by 1 base, with 24 bases between. The germline gives CDR1 MNHEY, CDR2 SVGEGT. The CDR3 covers 20 residues. The CDR3 sequence: CASSYTRGERRSTSNQPQHF. In nucleotides, the CDR3 is TGTGCCAGCAGTTACACAAGAGGGGAGCGGAGGTCGACAAGCAATCAGCCCCAGCATTTT.

This clonotype was counted between two and nine times. The V call is TRBV7-8, the J call TRBJ1-2; a possible D gene is TRBD1 (6 bases). CDR3 size: 13 residues. The V end was cut by 11 bases, the J end by 2 bases, with 15 bases between. Germline loops: CDR1 SGHVS, CDR2 FQNEAQ. The CDR3 region has the DNA TGTGCCTCGGGGCAGGGGTCCAACTATGGCTACACCTTC. It specifies CASGQGSNYGYTF.

The gene calls are TRBV12-3 or TRBV12-4 and TRBJ2-1; D unclear. This CDR3 region has 14 residues. V lost 3 bases to trimming and J lost 7 bases, with 13 bases between them. In DNA form, the CDR3 reads TGTGCCAGCAGTTTTCCGAGCATCTATAATGAGCAGTTCTTC. It encodes CASSFPSIYNEQFF.

The rearrangement joins TRBV20-1 to TRBJ1-4, with D unresolved. This CDR3 contains 16 residues. The germline gives CDR1 DFQATT, CDR2 SNEGSKA (reference sequence). V was shortened by 0 bases and J by 7 bases, with 18 bases between the two germline ends. The CDR3: CSARERKSAIGEKLFF. CDR3 DNA sequence: TGCAGTGCTAGAGAACGCAAAAGCGCCATCGGTGAAAAACTGTTTTTT.

The J gene is TRBJ2-2, the V gene TRBV7-2; 8 nucleotides agree with TRBD1. With V trimmed by 5 bases and J by 3 bases, 8 bases remained unmatched. From germline, CDR1 is SGHTA and CDR2 FQGNSA. This CDR3 is 16 amino acids long. The DNA for the CDR3 is TGTGCCAGCAGCCCTGGACAGGGTTGGTACACCGGGGAGCTGTTTTTT. Residues: CASSPGQGWYTGELFF.

The genes are TRBV7-9 and TRBJ2-3; D uncertain. CDR1 and CDR2 (germline): SEHNR, FQNEAQ (reference sequence). The germline V and J ends were trimmed by 1 base and 1 base, with 9 bases remaining between them. The CDR3 sequence is 15 residues long. The CDR3 sequence: CASSLVSAGTDTQYF. The CDR3 region has the DNA TGTGCCAGCAGCTTAGTATCAGCAGGCACAGATACGCAGTATTTT. Looking up the rest from reference TRBV7-9 and TRBJ2-3 gives the full variable domain: DTGVSQNPRHKITKRGQNVTFRCDPISEHNRLYWYRQTLGQGPEFLTYFQNEAQLEKSRLLSDRFSAERPKGSFSTLEIQRTEQGDSAMYLCASSLVSAGTDTQYFGPGTRLTVL.

The chain employs TRBV29-1 and TRBJ1-1; 9 bases are shared with TRBD1. The CDR3 covers 12 residues. V shed 7 bases, J shed 4 bases, and the junction held 4 bases outside the gene matches. Germline V gene lookup returns CDR1 SQVTM and CDR2 ANQGSEA. CDR3 nucleotides: TGCAGCGGAGGACAGGGGTCCACTGAAGCTTTCTTT. Encoded protein: CSGGQGSTEAFF. The variable domain in full, with the rest retrieved from reference TRBV29-1 and TRBJ1-1, is SAVISQKPSRDICQRGTSLTIQCQVDSQVTMMFWYRQQPGQSLTLIATANQGSEATYESGFVIDKFPISRPNLTFSTLTVSNMSPEDSSIYLCSGGQGSTEAFFGQGTRLTVV.

Concerning this clonotype: At one boundary the junction diverges from the germline segment, which might be a read error. The CDR3 region is CATSRDRLGDTKYF. DNA of the CDR3: TGTGCCACCAGCAGAGATCGGTTGGGAGATACGAAGTATTTT. V gene TRBV15 combines with J gene TRBJ2-3; D may be TRBD2 (5 bases). From germline, CDR1 is LNHNV and CDR2 YYDKDF (reference sequence). The CDR3 has 14 residues. The whole variable domain, remainder taken from reference TRBV15 and TRBJ2-3, is DAMVIQNPRYQVTQFGKPVTLSCSQTLNHNVMYWYQQKSSQAPKLLFHYYDKDFNNEADTPDNFQSRRPNTSFCFLDIRSPGLGDTAMYLCATSRDRLGDTKYFGPGTRLTVL.

The chain uses TRBV12-3 or TRBV12-4 and TRBJ2-6; 7 bases agree with TRBD1. After removal of 4 bases from V and 0 bases from J, the junction contained 6 bases not matched to a gene. This CDR3 spans 17 amino acids. CDR3: CASSSDRRSSGANVLTF. In DNA form, the CDR3 reads TGTGCCAGCAGTTCGGACAGGCGCAGCTCTGGGGCCAACGTCCTGACTTTC.

In this sample, this clonotype turned up a few times. The chain recombines TRBV5-1 with TRBJ2-1; D possibly matches TRBD1 or TRBD2 (6 bases each). Per the germline V gene, CDR1 is SGHRS and CDR2 is YFSETQ. V dropped 2 bases and J dropped 0 bases, with 9 bases sitting between them. This CDR3 is built from 15 residues. CDR3 loop: CASSFEGGSYNEQFF. The CDR3 DNA sequence: TGCGCCAGCAGCTTTGAGGGGGGCTCCTACAATGAGCAGTTCTTC. Using reference TRBV5-1 and TRBJ2-1 for the parts outside the CDR3, the full variable domain is KAGVTQTPRYLIKTRGQQVTLSCSPISGHRSVSWYQQTPGQGLQFLFEYFSETQRNKGNFPGRFSGRQFSNSRSEMNVSTLELGDSALYLCASSFEGGSYNEQFFGPGTRLTVL.

The V gene is TRBV10-3, the J gene TRBJ2-2; 8 nucleotides match TRBD1. There are 14 residues in the CDR3. Germline V CDR1 and CDR2: ENHRY, SYGVKD. The ends lost 4 bases at V and 7 bases at J; junction bases unmatched: 5. The CDR3 loop is CAISAQGGGGELFF. The CDR3, as DNA: TGTGCCATCAGTGCACAGGGGGGCGGCGGGGAGCTGTTTTTT.

At least ten counts were recorded for this clonotype. At one end the junction does not follow the germline gene, possibly because of a read error. The rearrangement links TRBV12-3 or TRBV12-4 to TRBJ2-3; D gene ambiguous. The CDR3 is 14 residues long. The chain's CDR3 is CASSLAPSTDTQYF. CDR3 coding DNA: TGTGCCAGCAGCTTAGCTCCCTCCACAGATACGCAGTATTTT.

This clonotype has just a few counts. This chain connects TRBV6-2 or TRBV6-3 to TRBJ2-7, with D tentatively TRBD1 (6 bases). Trimming stripped 8 bases from V and 2 bases from J, with 13 bases between. The CDR3 is 13 residues long. CDR1 and CDR2 from the germline V gene are MNHEY and SVGEGT. The CDR3 here is CASETGLTYEQYF. CDR3 bases: TGTGCCAGCGAGACAGGCTTGACCTACGAGCAGTACTTC.

There are many counts of this clonotype. V is TRBV20-1 and J is TRBJ1-5; D possibly corresponds to TRBD1 (6 bases). V was trimmed by 6 bases and J by 4 bases, leaving 13 bases between them. The CDR3 is made up of 13 amino acids. CDR1 is DFQATT, CDR2 SNEGSKA, per germline (reference sequence). CDR3 region: CSALDSPNQPQHF. In DNA form, the CDR3 reads TGCAGTGCACTGGACAGCCCGAATCAGCCCCAGCATTTT.

Details on this clonotype: A much bigger clone sits one base away, suggesting this may be a read error. The final CDR3 position lacks the conserved phenylalanine or tryptophan, pointing to a likely read error. This chain uses TRBV20-1 with TRBJ2-7; unclear D gene. The CDR3 consists of 13 residues. V dropped 4 bases and J dropped 4 bases, with 14 bases sitting between them. Germline V gene data show CDR1 as DFQATT and CDR2 as SNEGSKA (reference sequence). CDR3: CSATSDAWYEQYY. The DNA for the CDR3 is TGCAGTGCTACATCGGACGCGTGGTACGAGCAGTACTAC.

The table lists this clonotype with a few counts. The CDR3 protein is CASSLPGGVNQPQHF. The CDR3 bases are TGTGCCAGCAGTTTACCCGGGGGGGTAAATCAGCCCCAGCATTTT. The genes are TRBV28 and TRBJ1-5; D may be TRBD1 (5 bases). Germline CDR1 is MDHEN and CDR2 is SYDVKM. V was trimmed by 2 bases and J by 4 bases, leaving 12 bases between them. The CDR3 totals 15 residues.

This clonotype was counted at least ten times. The chain uses TRBV29-1 and TRBJ2-2, with 7 positions matching TRBD1. The CDR3 consists of 14 residues. The V gene's germline CDR1 is SQVTM and CDR2 ANQGSEA. V lost 7 bases and J lost 4; bases outside the gene matches: 9. The chain's CDR3 is CSAQGVVSTGELFF. DNA of the CDR3: TGCAGCGCCCAGGGGGTCGTGAGCACCGGGGAGCTGTTTTTT.

This clonotype was observed a few times. The rearrangement uses TRBV12-3 or TRBV12-4 and TRBJ1-2, with 10 bases fitting TRBD1. The CDR3 contains 14 residues. After removal of 6 bases from V and 6 bases from J, the junction contained 7 bases not matched to a gene. CDR3 sequence: CASRTRQGADGYTF. The DNA of the CDR3 is TGTGCCAGCAGGACCCGACAGGGGGCGGATGGCTACACCTTC.

This clonotype was observed a handful of times. V is TRBV4-2 and J is TRBJ2-5; D possibly corresponds to TRBD2 (6 bases). The CDR3 runs 18 residues. The germline V and J ends were trimmed by 0 bases and 0 bases, with 17 bases remaining between them. Germline lookup yields CDR1 LGHNA and CDR2 YNFKEQ. CDR3 loop: CASSQEWAAAGYQETQYF. CDR3 nucleotide sequence: TGTGCCAGCAGCCAAGAGTGGGCCGCGGCGGGGTACCAAGAGACCCAGTACTTC.

This clonotype was counted a few times. This chain uses TRBV14 with TRBJ1-4; TRBD1 aligns across 8 bases. Germline CDR1 SGHDN, CDR2 FVKESK. The CDR3 is 16 residues long. The ends lost 1 base at V and 7 bases at J; junction bases unmatched: 8. CDR3 nucleotides: TGTGCCAGCAGCCAAGCCGGGTCTACAGGGGGTGAAAAACTGTTTTTT. It translates to CASSQAGSTGGEKLFF.

The rearrangement links TRBV24-1 to TRBJ2-7; D ambiguous. Looked up from germline, CDR1 is KGHDR and CDR2 is SFDVKD. V gave up 6 bases and J gave up 3 bases, with 11 bases separating them. The CDR3 loop spans 13 amino acids. CDR3 sequence: CATSPHASYEQYF. The CDR3 region has the DNA TGTGCCACCAGTCCTCACGCCAGCTACGAGCAGTACTTC.

This clonotype was observed a few times. This rearrangement joins TRBV4-2 to TRBJ2-7; the D call may be TRBD1 or TRBD2 (6 bases each). V was pared by 4 bases and J by 0 bases, with 13 bases between. In germline, CDR1 is LGHNA, CDR2 YNFKEQ. This CDR3 comprises 15 residues. DNA of the CDR3: TGTGCCAGCAGCCCAAGGGGGGAGAGCTCCTACGAGCAGTACTTC. Protein: CASSPRGESSYEQYF.

This clonotype was detected a few times. This chain joins TRBV9 and TRBJ2-7; 8 nucleotides line up with TRBD1. In germline, CDR1 is SGDLS, CDR2 YYNGEE. V dropped 3 bases and J dropped 1; count of bases not matched to a gene: 3. The CDR3 is made up of 14 amino acids. CDR3 loop: CASSAGGSSYEQYF. CDR3 nucleotides: TGTGCCAGCAGCGCAGGGGGCTCTTCCTACGAGCAGTACTTC.